These 32 T cell receptor beta chains were all obtained from the same sample, sequenced in a study of regulatory T cells in long-lasting Graves disease. The sample's time point: persistent/refractory GD, antithyroid drugs over 5 years with positive TRAb. There was RNA extracted from PBMCs, and the TCR library was made from it. Arm-PCR of CDR3 regions and iRepertoire HTBI primers were used to build TCR beta libraries. TCRdb independently ran MiXCR on the multiplex PCR reads; one entry per CDR3 protein. The sample consists of approximately 360,000 distinct CDR3 sequences, roughly 25% of them appearing once. The source material was peripheral blood mononuclear cells (PBMCs), sampled when the disease was refractory, from a patient treated with antithyroid drugs. All receptors derive from a woman in her forties with Graves disease.

In its sample, this clonotype was seen many times. The chain recombines TRBV10-1 with TRBJ2-5, with a weak D call TRBD2 (5 bases). V was shortened by 8 bases and J by 5 bases, with 15 bases between the two germline ends. The CDR3 covers 13 residues. Germline V gene lookup returns CDR1 WNHNN and CDR2 SYGVQD (reference sequence). CDR3: CASQRNLQETQYF. CDR3 coding DNA: TGCGCCAGCCAGCGGAACCTACAGGAGACCCAGTACTTC.

This clonotype was seen more than once but under ten times. V and J are TRBV5-6 and TRBJ2-1, with 12 bases aligning to TRBD2. The germline CDR1 and CDR2 sequences are SGHDT and YYEEEE. J was trimmed by 4 bases and V by 2 bases; bases with no gene match: 4. The CDR3 runs to 16 residues. CDR3 nucleotides: TGTGCCAGCAGCTTTGGGCTAGCGGGAGGGTACAATGAGCAGTTCTTC. Protein sequence: CASSFGLAGGYNEQFF.

There are many counts of this clonotype. The chain recombines TRBV28 with TRBJ1-1; the D gene is possibly TRBD1 (5 bases). The length of the CDR3 is 14 residues. Germline V gene sequence: CDR1 MDHEN, CDR2 SYDVKM. Between the trimmed V and J ends, which lost 3 bases and 3 bases, there was a span of 11 bases. CDR3 nucleotide sequence: TGTGCCAGCAGTTTTGTGGGGGTCTACACTGAAGCTTTCTTT. Protein sequence: CASSFVGVYTEAFF.

This clonotype was seen at least ten times. This chain connects TRBV5-1 to TRBJ2-7; D is perhaps TRBD1 (6 bases). This CDR3 is built from 14 residues. From germline, CDR1 is SGHRS and CDR2 YFSETQ. V was cut by 0 bases and J by 1 base, with 8 bases left in between. CDR3 residues: CASSLDRESYEQYF. The CDR3 nucleotides read TGCGCCAGCAGCTTGGACAGGGAGTCCTACGAGCAGTACTTC.

V gene TRBV4-2 combines with J gene TRBJ1-1; 9 nucleotides line up with TRBD1. J was trimmed by 2 bases and V by 6 bases; bases with no gene match: 4. The CDR3 is 14 residues long. Germline CDR1 is LGHNA and CDR2 is YNFKEQ. CDR3 region: CASRGDRDNTEAFF. CDR3 in DNA: TGTGCCAGCAGAGGGGACAGGGATAACACTGAAGCTTTCTTT.

The CDR3 protein is CASSLVRGIRYEQYF. The CDR3, as DNA: TGTGCCAGCAGCTTAGTGCGTGGGATAAGGTACGAGCAGTACTTC. The chain recombines TRBV7-2 with TRBJ2-7, with D hard to call. The CDR3 is 15 amino acids. Trimming stripped 1 base from V and 4 bases from J, with 14 bases between. Germline V lookup: CDR1 SGHTA, CDR2 FQGNSA.

The chain uses TRBV20-1 and TRBJ2-7; 8 nucleotides align to TRBD2. The CDR3 extends over 15 amino acids. Trimming took 5 bases from V and 7 from J; bases not matched to a gene: 16. Germline CDR1 is DFQATT and CDR2 is SNEGSKA (reference sequence). The CDR3 here is CSAGPPQRESGEQYF. CDR3 DNA: TGCAGTGCTGGGCCCCCACAGCGGGAGAGTGGTGAGCAGTACTTC.

This clonotype came up a few times. The chain has TRBV20-1 and TRBJ2-7; the D gene could be TRBD1 or TRBD2 (5 bases each). With 3 bases removed from V and 3 bases from J, the gap between germline ends came to 9 bases. This CDR3 region has 12 residues. Germline CDR1 DFQATT, CDR2 SNEGSKA (reference sequence). CDR3 amino acids: CSASEGFYEQYF. DNA for the CDR3: TGCAGTGCTAGTGAGGGGTTCTACGAGCAGTACTTC.

This clonotype was picked up a small number of times. V is TRBV9 and J is TRBJ2-4; 7 bases map to TRBD2. Trimming removed 2 bases from V and 1 base from J; junction bases left unmatched: 6. Germline V CDR1 and CDR2: SGDLS, YYNGEE. CDR3 size: 16 residues. The CDR3 DNA reads as TGTGCCAGCAGCGTGGCGGGAGATCGGGCCAAAAACATTCAGTACTTC. This codes for CASSVAGDRAKNIQYF.

This clonotype occurred a few times. The CDR3 here is CASSHQLLAIVLETQYF. The CDR3 coding sequence is TGTGCCAGCAGCCATCAACTACTAGCGATCGTACTAGAGACCCAGTACTTC. This chain connects TRBV3-1 to TRBJ2-5; 7 bases agree with TRBD2. The CDR3 covers 17 residues. In germline, CDR1 is LGHDT, CDR2 YNNKEL (reference sequence). Unmatched junction bases numbered 14, after V lost 3 bases and J lost 4 bases.

The chain carries TRBV4-1 and TRBJ1-6; unclear D gene. The CDR3 length is 13 residues. Germline V CDR1 and CDR2: MGHRA, YSYEKL. Trimming cost V 5 bases and J 6 bases, with 8 bases left between them. This CDR3 is CASSRQINSPLHF. The DNA of the CDR3 is TGCGCCAGCAGCAGGCAGATTAATTCACCCCTCCACTTT.

This clonotype was counted ten times or more. The chain has TRBV6-5 and TRBJ1-1; the D gene is possibly TRBD1 (6 bases). CDR3 size: 13 residues. V shed 2 bases and J shed 4 bases, with 8 bases lying between them. Germline V gene lookup returns CDR1 MNHEY and CDR2 SVGAGI. The CDR3 protein is CASSYQGSTEAFF. As DNA, the CDR3 is TGTGCCAGCAGTTACCAGGGGTCCACTGAAGCTTTCTTT.

This clonotype was found many times. The CDR3 bases are TGTGCCAGCAGCTTCGGGACACTAGACACCGGGGAGCTGTTTTTT. It codes for CASSFGTLDTGELFF. The chain employs TRBV7-9 and TRBJ2-2, with D possibly TRBD1 on 6 matching bases. V dropped 3 bases and J dropped 3 bases, with 11 bases sitting between them. Germline CDR1 and CDR2: SEHNR and FQNEAQ (reference sequence). The CDR3 contains 15 residues.

CDR3 region: CASSGQGVGQPQHF. Written as DNA, the CDR3 is TGTGCCAGCAGCGGGCAGGGCGTTGGTCAGCCCCAGCATTTT. V is TRBV2 and J is TRBJ1-5, with a weak D call TRBD1 (5 bases). Germline assignment: CDR1 SNHLY and CDR2 FYNNEI. The CDR3 covers 14 residues. V was cut by 6 bases and J by 6 bases, with 15 bases left in between.

The V and J genes are TRBV3-1 and TRBJ1-2; the D gene is possibly TRBD1 (5 bases). The germline V and J ends were trimmed by 1 base and 8 bases, with 17 bases remaining between them. This CDR3 comprises 15 residues. From germline, CDR1 is LGHDT and CDR2 YNNKEL (reference sequence). CDR3 nucleotides: TGTGCCAGCAGCCAAGGCGCGGGGCTTTCGGGAGGCTACACCTTC. Amino acid sequence: CASSQGAGLSGGYTF.

This clonotype is a singleton in its sample. The chain couples TRBV18 to TRBJ2-7; possibly TRBD1 for D (6 bases). Trimming stripped 1 base from V and 5 bases from J, with 12 bases between. The CDR3 has 14 residues. Germline CDR1 and CDR2: KGHSH and LQKENI. The CDR3 spells CASSPQRTVHEQYF. As DNA, the CDR3 is TGTGCCAGCTCACCACAACGGACAGTGCACGAGCAGTACTTC.

This clonotype was recorded at least ten times. The chain joins TRBV6-1 to TRBJ1-1, with D possibly matching TRBD1 (5 bases). This CDR3 spans 14 amino acids. Germline loops: CDR1 MNHNS, CDR2 SASEGT. The V end was cut by 8 bases, the J end by 5 bases, with 18 bases between. The CDR3 here is CASAIGEYGTEAFF. The DNA of the CDR3 is TGTGCCAGCGCAATAGGGGAGTACGGGACTGAAGCTTTCTTT.

This clonotype was counted between two and nine times. V gene TRBV27 combines with J gene TRBJ2-2, with no clear D. Trimming shortened V by 3 bases and J by 6 bases, and 14 bases separated the two germline ends. The germline CDR1 and CDR2 sequences are MNHEY and SMNVEV (reference sequence). The CDR3 has 15 amino acids. CDR3: CASSFASSRSGELFF. The DNA of the CDR3 is TGTGCCAGCAGTTTCGCCTCCTCTAGGTCCGGGGAGCTGTTTTTT.

This clonotype was seen only a few times. This chain uses TRBV6-1 with TRBJ1-1; D gene uncertain. CDR1 is MNHNS, CDR2 SASEGT, per germline. The CDR3 sequence is 13 residues long. Trimming shortened V by 6 bases and J by 1 base, and 9 bases separated the two germline ends. The CDR3 is CASRRQKNTEAFF. The DNA of the CDR3 is TGTGCCAGCAGGAGACAAAAGAACACTGAAGCTTTCTTT.

This chain uses TRBV10-1 with TRBJ2-7; TRBD2 might be the D (5 bases). The germline V and J ends were trimmed by 5 bases and 3 bases, with 11 bases remaining between them. CDR1 and CDR2 from the germline V gene are WNHNN and SYGVQD (reference sequence). The CDR3 has 13 amino acids. CDR3 DNA sequence: TGCGCCAGCAGTCAGAGTCGGGGCTACGAGCAGTACTTC. Amino acid sequence: CASSQSRGYEQYF.

This rearrangement joins TRBV2 to TRBJ2-1, with a weak D call TRBD2 (6 bases). Germline lookup yields CDR1 SNHLY and CDR2 FYNNEI. Trimming removed 7 bases from V and 2 bases from J, with 15 bases in between. The CDR3 is made up of 15 amino acids. The DNA for the CDR3 is TGTGCCAGCACCCCGGAGGGTTATACCTACAATGAGCAGTTCTTC. Protein sequence: CASTPEGYTYNEQFF.

This clonotype has at least ten counts. V usage is TRBV11-2 and J usage is TRBJ2-5, with 15 bases aligning to TRBD2. In germline, CDR1 is SGHAT, CDR2 FQNNGV. Trimming cost V 4 bases and J 4 bases; bases outside gene matches: 1. The CDR3 runs 15 residues. The CDR3 DNA reads as TGTGCCAGCAGCTGGGGACTAGCGGGGGGAGAGACCCAGTACTTC. Encoded protein: CASSWGLAGGETQYF.

This clonotype appeared a few times. The chain combines TRBV4-2 with TRBJ2-1; a weak D match, TRBD2 (8 bases). The CDR3 is made up of 18 amino acids. Germline CDR1 is LGHNA and CDR2 is YNFKEQ. With 1 base removed from V and 7 bases from J, the gap between germline ends came to 23 bases. The chain's CDR3 is CASSQGLGGGRSSNEQFF. CDR3 bases: TGTGCCAGCAGCCAAGGTCTAGGGGGCGGGAGGTCCAGTAATGAGCAGTTCTTC.

This clonotype was recorded a few times. This rearrangement joins TRBV3-1 to TRBJ1-5, with 7 bases aligning to TRBD1. This CDR3 has 18 residues. Germline V gene sequence: CDR1 LGHDT, CDR2 YNNKEL (reference sequence). J was trimmed by 0 bases and V by 0 bases; bases with no gene match: 8. CDR3 sequence: CASSQEPNRQGSNQPQHF. The CDR3, as DNA: TGTGCCAGCAGCCAAGAGCCGAACCGACAGGGTAGCAATCAGCCCCAGCATTTT.

This sequence joins TRBV6-1 and TRBJ2-5; D may correspond to TRBD1 or TRBD2 (7 bases each). The V gene's germline CDR1 is MNHNS and CDR2 SASEGT. The V end lost 6 bases, the J end lost 5 bases, and 25 bases lay between the germline ends. The length of the CDR3 is 17 residues. In DNA, the CDR3 is TGTGCCAGCAGCATCCTCTTAGGTCAGGGGGGGGTCGAGACCCAGTACTTC. This codes for CASSILLGQGGVETQYF.

V usage is TRBV5-1 and J usage is TRBJ2-2; maybe TRBD2 (5 bases). Trimming took 3 bases from V and 7 from J, leaving 7 bases between them. The germline CDR1 and CDR2 sequences are SGHRS and YFSETQ. The CDR3 totals 12 residues. The CDR3 coding sequence is TGCGCCAGCAGCTCCGAGGGCGGGGAGCTGTTTTTT. Its translation is CASSSEGGELFF.

This clonotype appeared many times. V is TRBV28 and J is TRBJ2-7, with 8 bases matching TRBD1. The CDR3 runs to 14 residues. CDR1 and CDR2 (germline): MDHEN, SYDVKM. With V trimmed by 4 bases and J by 3 bases, 5 bases remained unmatched. This CDR3 reads CASSSRTGIYEQYF. In nucleotides, the CDR3 is TGTGCCAGCAGTTCCCGGACAGGGATCTACGAGCAGTACTTC.

In this sample, this clonotype turned up many times. The V call is TRBV2, the J call TRBJ1-1; D perhaps matches TRBD1 (5 bases). The germline gives CDR1 SNHLY, CDR2 FYNNEI. The length of the CDR3 is 15 residues. The V end was cut by 3 bases, the J end by 0 bases, with 11 bases between. The CDR3 DNA sequence: TGTGCCAGCAGTGAGCCAGGGAGTATGAACACTGAAGCTTTCTTT. This gives the protein CASSEPGSMNTEAFF.

This clonotype was seen many times. The chain joins TRBV2 to TRBJ2-7; D is unresolved. Trimming left V 3 bases short and J 9 bases short, with 9 bases between. In germline, CDR1 is SNHLY, CDR2 FYNNEI. This CDR3 region has 11 residues. The chain's CDR3 is CASSDQRRQYF. The DNA for the CDR3 is TGTGCCAGCAGTGACCAGCGAAGGCAGTACTTC.

The sample holds many counts of this clonotype. V usage is TRBV10-3 and J usage is TRBJ2-5; no firm D call. This CDR3 region has 11 residues. V shed 2 bases and J shed 5 bases, with 3 bases lying between them. The V gene's germline CDR1 is ENHRY and CDR2 SYGVKD. CDR3 coding DNA: TGTGCCATCAGTGAGGCGGAGACCCAGTACTTC. Translating gives CAISEAETQYF.

Remarks on this clonotype: A much bigger clone sits one base away, suggesting this may be a read error. The chain joins TRBV6-1 to TRBJ1-1; D gene unclear. The CDR3 totals 14 residues. Germline V CDR1 and CDR2: MNHNS, SASEGT. V shed 4 bases and J shed 5 bases, with 14 bases lying between them. For the CDR3, the DNA is TGTGCCAGCAGTGGATCGGGTAGAAAAACTGAAGCTTTCTTT. Its translation is CASSGSGRKTEAFF.

In this sample, this clonotype turned up a few times. The V gene is TRBV7-8, the J gene TRBJ2-7; no clear D. This CDR3 contains 12 residues. V gave up 2 bases and J gave up 5 bases, with 7 bases separating them. The germline V gene has CDR1 SGHVS and CDR2 FQNEAQ. In DNA, the CDR3 is TGTGCCAGCAGCTTAAGGGAAAACGAGCAGTACTTC. As protein: CASSLRENEQYF. The full variable domain, with the rest looked up from reference TRBV7-8 and TRBJ2-7, is GAGVSQSPRYKVAKRGQDVALRCDPISGHVSLFWYQQALGQGPEFLTYFQNEAQLDKSGLPSDRFFAERPEGSVSTLKIQRTQQEDSAVYLCASSLRENEQYFGPGTRLTVT.